These 16 T cell receptor beta chains were all obtained from the same sample, sequenced in a study of shared clonotypes between healthy human individuals. Some clones are missing from TCRdb's copy, which holds only in-frame ones; the method was immunoSEQ multiplex PCR. Among around 1.1 million clones listed, about 80% were seen once. Sequenced: memory CD4+ T cells from PBMCs. The sample's subset: CD45RA-negative fraction. These receptors were obtained from a man aged 18 to 29 in good health. Some clones in this sample may be carry-over from other donors' samples.

V usage is TRBV15 and J usage is TRBJ2-6; D possibly corresponds to TRBD2 (7 bases). The CDR3 runs to 16 residues. Trimming cost V 5 bases and J 8 bases, with 19 bases left between them. Germline lookup yields CDR1 LNHNV and CDR2 YYDKDF (reference sequence). The CDR3 here is CATSDEGGSGSNVLTF. The CDR3 bases are TGTGCCACCAGCGACGAGGGGGGGTCCGGGTCCAACGTCCTGACTTTC.

Ten or more counts support this clone. Different DNA sequences within this sample yield the same CDR3. This chain links TRBV10-3 with TRBJ1-5; possibly TRBD1 for D (5 bases). Germline V gene lookup returns CDR1 ENHRY and CDR2 SYGVKD. The CDR3 length is 16 residues. The ends were cut back, 0 bases at V and 10 bases at J, with 19 bases in the middle. The CDR3 sequence is CAISESGHQGDGPQHF. DNA for the CDR3: TGTGCCATCAGTGAGTCAGGGCACCAGGGTGACGGTCCCCAGCATTTT.

This chain uses TRBV27 with TRBJ2-3; D is unresolved. This CDR3 is 13 amino acids long. Germline assignment: CDR1 MNHEY and CDR2 SMNVEV (reference sequence). Deletions cut 4 bases from V and 1 base from J, with 6 bases between. In nucleotides, the CDR3 is TGTGCCAGCAGTTATCGGGGCACAGATACGCAGTATTTT. It is translated as CASSYRGTDTQYF.

The V gene is TRBV6-5, the J gene TRBJ2-7; TRBD1 matches at 9 bases. CDR3 length: 15 residues. CDR1 and CDR2 (germline): MNHEY, SVGAGI. V lost 6 bases to trimming and J lost 2 bases; unmatched junction nucleotides: 8. The CDR3 region is CASRKNRDRAYEQYF. CDR3 DNA: TGTGCCAGCAGAAAGAACCGGGACAGGGCCTACGAGCAGTACTTC.

The chain links TRBV5-1 to TRBJ1-6; TRBD1 matches 8 bases. Per the germline V gene, CDR1 is SGHRS and CDR2 is YFSETQ. The CDR3 spans 14 residues. The ends lost 4 bases at V and 8 bases at J; junction bases unmatched: 5. The CDR3 spells CASSLLTGDSPLHF. CDR3 DNA sequence: TGCGCCAGCAGCCTACTGACAGGGGATTCACCCCTCCACTTT.

V gene TRBV7-9 combines with J gene TRBJ1-2, with unresolved D. Germline-derived CDR1 and CDR2 are SEHNR and FQNEAQ (reference sequence). Trimming pared 6 bases from V and 7 bases from J, leaving 15 bases between. The CDR3 spans 13 residues. The CDR3 protein is CASRPSMAAGYTF. In DNA form, the CDR3 reads TGTGCCAGCAGACCTTCCATGGCGGCTGGCTACACCTTC.

The table lists this clone with a count of one. The chain combines TRBV28 with TRBJ1-3, with 7 bases that match TRBD1. This CDR3 has 15 amino acids. Germline CDR1 MDHEN, CDR2 SYDVKM. J lost 5 bases, V lost 6 bases, and 10 bases had no gene match. The CDR3 DNA follows: TGTGCCAGCAGACCCCAAGGACAGGTCAGAAACACCATATATTTT. Its protein is CASRPQGQVRNTIYF.

CDR3 in DNA: TGTGCCAGCAGTCTAGGACAGTCCTCTGGAAACACCATATATTTT. It is translated as CASSLGQSSGNTIYF. The chain has TRBV14 and TRBJ1-3; TRBD1 is a possible D gene (6 bases). The CDR3 length is 15 residues. Trimming removed 6 bases at V and 0 bases at J, with 12 bases between. Looked up from germline, CDR1 is SGHDN and CDR2 is FVKESK.

This clone has only a few counts. The chain carries TRBV6-5 and TRBJ2-6, with D unresolved. In germline, CDR1 is MNHEY, CDR2 SVGAGI. V dropped 4 bases and J dropped 4 bases, with 5 bases sitting between them. The CDR3 contains 13 residues. This chain's CDR3 is CASSLSGANVLTF. CDR3 nucleotide sequence: TGTGCCAGCAGTTTGTCGGGGGCCAACGTCCTGACTTTC.

The CDR3 coding sequence is TGCGCCAGCAATGAACAAGGGTACCAAGAGACCCAGTACTTC. It is translated as CASNEQGYQETQYF. The chain couples TRBV5-1 to TRBJ2-5, with unresolved D. The germline V and J ends were trimmed by 6 bases and 0 bases, with 12 bases remaining between them. The CDR3 length is 14 residues. The germline CDR1 and CDR2 sequences are SGHRS and YFSETQ.

V is TRBV21-1 and J is TRBJ2-7; the tabulated D call, TRBD1, remains unverified against the DNA. TRBV21-1 is assigned pseudogene status. This CDR3 has 15 residues. This chain's CDR3 is CASSKAGTRSYEQYF. The CDR3 DNA follows: TGTGCCAGCAGCAAAGCAGGGACACGATCCTACGAGCAGTACTTC.

V is TRBV18 and J is TRBJ1-3; no reliable D call. V lost 3 bases, J lost 1 base, and 7 bases lay in between. CDR1 and CDR2 from the germline V gene are KGHSH and LQKENI. The CDR3 covers 14 residues. The CDR3 sequence is CASSPWGSGNTIYF. The CDR3, as DNA: TGTGCCAGCTCACCCTGGGGATCTGGAAACACCATATATTTT.

The gene calls are TRBV7-2 and TRBJ2-3; no firm D call. Germline values: CDR1 SGHTA, CDR2 FQGNSA. The V gene lost 2 bases and the J gene lost 2 bases, with 8 bases spanning the gap. The CDR3 runs 14 residues. This chain's CDR3 is CASSLLSFTDTQYF. As DNA, the CDR3 is TGTGCCAGCAGCTTACTCTCCTTCACAGATACGCAGTATTTT.

To note about this clone: This specimen includes other DNA sequences encoding the same CDR3. The rearrangement uses TRBV27 and TRBJ2-3; D gene uncertain. Germline CDR1 and CDR2: MNHEY and SMNVEV (reference sequence). V was clipped by 6 bases and J by 2 bases, with 6 bases between them. The CDR3 runs to 12 residues. For the CDR3, the DNA is TGTGCCAGCAGGGACCTCACAGATACGCAGTATTTT. Its translation is CASRDLTDTQYF.

The chain links TRBV14 to TRBJ2-3; D gene uncertain. Trimming stripped 5 bases from V and 6 bases from J, with 9 bases between. The length of the CDR3 is 12 residues. Germline-derived CDR1 and CDR2 are SGHDN and FVKESK. The CDR3 sequence is CASSRARDTQYF. Written as DNA, the CDR3 is TGTGCCAGCAGCAGAGCGCGGGATACGCAGTATTTT.

This clone has only a few counts. The chain employs TRBV29-1 and TRBJ2-7, with D possibly matching TRBD1 (5 bases). The V gene's germline CDR1 is SQVTM and CDR2 ANQGSEA. V was cut by 4 bases and J by 4 bases, with 11 bases left in between. This CDR3 contains 12 residues. CDR3 in DNA: TGCAGCGTTGGCGACAGCCGTTACGAGCAGTACTTC. This gives the protein CSVGDSRYEQYF.